This TCR beta chain stems from a study of blood T cell repertoires in COVID-19. Study summary: Both acute and convalescent COVID-19 samples were obtained from the United States, Italy and Spain. In each case, the material was cDNA or gDNA derived from T cells, B-cell-depleted T cells, or PBMCs.

Original methodology: Researchers report that nucleated cell counts were estimated from reference gene primer amplification. Assay: immunoSEQ multiplex PCR; the TCRdb copy retains only in-frame clones and omits some. The V and J calls and clone size come from that table; D and trimming were worked out from the DNA. The repertoire includes tens of thousands of clones, about 88% of them detected once, and around 1.3% sits in the top ten. This clone was found once. The material sequenced was peripheral blood. The clonotype comes from a man aged 55-75 years with acute or convalescent COVID-19.

As DNA, the CDR3 is TGTGCCAGCACCTCCAGGGGGCTGGATACGCAGTATTTT. Its protein is CASTSRGLDTQYF. This chain uses TRBV2 with TRBJ2-3, with 8 positions matching TRBD1. CDR3 length: 13 amino acids. Germline-derived CDR1 and CDR2 are SNHLY and FYNNEI. The junction had 6 bases not matched to a gene; V was cut back by 7 bases and J by 6 bases.